These 17 T cell receptor beta chains came from one sample sequenced in a study of post-analysis software for immune sequencing data. Broader study findings: Four to six TRBV segments were more frequent in patients than controls; TRBV5-6, TRBV5-1 and TRBV20-1 belonged to this group.

The TCR beta cDNA libraries carried unique molecular identifiers. From the PCR reads, TCRdb called clonotypes with MiXCR, one entry per CDR3 protein. The data hold 650,000 to 900,000 distinct CDR3 sequences, with about 43% observed a single time. Their antigens are not known. Sequencing was carried out using blood. These receptors originate from a girl aged 10-17 years with multiple sclerosis.

The chain is built from TRBV7-6 and TRBJ1-5, with D possibly being TRBD1 (6 bases). The germline V gene encodes CDR1 SGHVS and CDR2 FNYEAQ. The CDR3 runs to 14 residues. Trimming pared 5 bases from V and 7 bases from J, leaving 15 bases between. In DNA form, the CDR3 reads TGTGCCAGCAGCCAGCTACAGGGCAGCCAGCCCCAGCATTTT. It specifies CASSQLQGSQPQHF.

CDR3 nucleotide sequence: TGTGCCAGCAGTTACTCAGGGACAGGTAACCAAGAGACCCAGTACTTC. Protein product: CASSYSGTGNQETQYF. The rearrangement links TRBV6-6 to TRBJ2-5; 8 nucleotides line up with TRBD1. This CDR3 has 16 residues. Trimming at V came to 0 bases and at J to 0 bases, leaving 3 bases not matched to a gene. Germline loops: CDR1 MNHNY, CDR2 SVGAGI (reference sequence).

The chain couples TRBV7-2 to TRBJ2-3; D gene ambiguous. The CDR3 sequence is 12 residues long. Trimming took 1 base from V and 11 from J, leaving 10 bases between them. Germline lookup yields CDR1 SGHTA and CDR2 FQGNSA. CDR3 in amino acids: CASSLEGVWQYF. For the CDR3, the DNA is TGTGCCAGCAGCTTAGAAGGAGTTTGGCAGTATTTT. Based on the CDR3 plus reference TRBV7-2 and TRBJ2-3, the full variable domain is GAGVSQSPSNKVTEKGKDVELRCDPISGHTALYWYRQSLGQGLEFLIYFQGNSAPDKSGLPSDRFSAERTGGSVSTLTIQRTQQEDSAVYLCASSLEGVWQYFGPGTRLTVL.

This chain connects TRBV7-3 to TRBJ2-3; D perhaps matches TRBD2 (6 bases). V was shortened by 2 bases and J by 9 bases, with 9 bases between the two germline ends. The CDR3 is made up of 12 amino acids. Germline CDR1 SGHTA, CDR2 FQGTGA. The CDR3, as DNA: TGTGCCAGCAGCTTAGGGAGGATAACGCAGTATTTT. Residues: CASSLGRITQYF.

The J gene is TRBJ2-7, the V gene TRBV10-2; D remains unclear. The closer fit of TRBJ2-5 to the DNA end suggests the J call may be wrong. The germline V gene encodes CDR1 WSHSY and CDR2 SAAADI. There are 12 residues in the CDR3. DNA for the CDR3: TGCGCCAGCAGTGGTGAGAAAAAGACCCAGTACTTC. Amino acids: CASSGEKKTQYF.

The gene calls are TRBV15 and TRBJ1-2; unclear D gene. This CDR3 is 15 amino acids long. Germline CDR1 reads LNHNV; CDR2 reads YYDKDF (reference sequence). V was pared by 5 bases and J by 5 bases, with 18 bases between. CDR3 coding DNA: TGTGCCACCAGCGTCGCCGGGAGGGAGGCTTATGGCTACACCTTC. This gives the protein CATSVAGREAYGYTF.

Regarding this clonotype: Germline is not matched at one junction end, which may reflect a read error. The rearrangement uses TRBV29-1 and TRBJ2-2; D perhaps matches TRBD2 (5 bases). Germline V lookup: CDR1 SQVTM, CDR2 ANQGSEA. CDR3 length: 14 amino acids. The DNA of the CDR3 is TGCAGCGTTGAAGATCAGACCAACACCGGGGAGCGGTTTTTT. Translation gives CSVEDQTNTGERFF.

This sequence joins TRBV29-1 and TRBJ2-5; 10 bases match TRBD1. Germline V gene data show CDR1 as SQVTM and CDR2 as ANQGSEA. The V segment lost 6 bases and the J segment 5 bases; nucleotides outside the gene matches: 3. This CDR3 has 12 amino acids. The CDR3 is CSVTGQGETQYF. CDR3 nucleotide sequence: TGCAGCGTCACGGGACAGGGGGAGACCCAGTACTTC.

This chain uses TRBV4-3 with TRBJ2-1, with 9 nucleotides matching TRBD2. Germline V CDR1 and CDR2: LGHNA, YSLEER. V gave up 0 bases and J gave up 2 bases; unmatched junction bases: 5. This CDR3 region has 17 residues. CDR3 residues: CASSQEASGATYNEQFF. Here the CDR3 DNA reads TGCGCCAGCAGCCAAGAAGCTAGCGGGGCTACCTACAATGAGCAGTTCTTC.

This clonotype was seen more than once but under ten times. The chain has TRBV29-1 and TRBJ2-1, with 8 bases aligning to TRBD2. The CDR3 covers 14 residues. After removal of 1 base from V and 9 bases from J, the junction contained 8 bases not matched to a gene. In germline, CDR1 is SQVTM, CDR2 ANQGSEA. The CDR3 nucleotides are TGCAGCGTTGAAGGTAGCGGGATGGCTACTGAGCAGTTCTTC. Translating it yields CSVEGSGMATEQFF.

A few counts support this clonotype. The gene calls are TRBV6-1 and TRBJ1-1; D gene uncertain. Germline loops: CDR1 MNHNS, CDR2 SASEGT. The CDR3 extends over 13 amino acids. Trimming shortened V by 4 bases and J by 1 base, and 7 bases separated the two germline ends. CDR3 DNA sequence: TGTGCCAGCAGTGGAAACAGGAACACTGAAGCTTTCTTT. As protein: CASSGNRNTEAFF.

This chain joins TRBV5-6 and TRBJ2-7, with 9 bases fitting TRBD1. J was trimmed by 3 bases and V by 1 base; bases with no gene match: 5. Germline V gene lookup returns CDR1 SGHDT and CDR2 YYEEEE. This CDR3 has 15 amino acids. DNA for the CDR3: TGTGCCAGCAGCTTGTCGGGACAGGGTATCTACGAGCAGTACTTC. Its translation: CASSLSGQGIYEQYF.

The chain links TRBV6-5 to TRBJ1-1, with a tentative D call TRBD1 (5 bases). The V end was cut by 2 bases, the J end by 4 bases, with 20 bases between. The CDR3 length is 17 residues. Germline CDR1 reads MNHEY; CDR2 reads SVGAGI. The CDR3 protein is CASSYKSAGRRGTEAFF. CDR3 coding DNA: TGTGCCAGCAGTTACAAGTCCGCGGGGCGCCGGGGCACTGAAGCTTTCTTT.

The chain joins TRBV11-2 to TRBJ2-5, with D tentatively TRBD2 (6 bases). Matching the DNA end better, TRBJ2-1 makes the J call doubtful. The CDR3 sequence is 15 residues long. The germline CDR1 and CDR2 sequences are SGHAT and FQNNGV. In nucleotides, the CDR3 is TGTGCCAGCAGCTTCGGAGGGAAACCCCAAGAGACCCAGTTCTTC. Translating it yields CASSFGGKPQETQFF.

The chain carries TRBV24-1 and TRBJ2-1, with TRBD2 matching over 8 bases. This CDR3 comprises 17 residues. From germline, CDR1 is KGHDR and CDR2 SFDVKD. Germline trimming cut 4 bases from V and 6 bases from J; bases unmatched to any gene: 13. DNA of the CDR3: TGTGCCACCAGTGACTCCCGGGGTAGCGGGATGATCAATGAGCAGTTCTTC. Protein sequence: CATSDSRGSGMINEQFF.

Of note for this clonotype: Given a much more abundant clone one base away, this may be a read error. The J gene is TRBJ2-1, the V gene TRBV7-2, with 10 bases matching TRBD2. The length of the CDR3 is 16 residues. CDR1 SGHTA and CDR2 FQGNSA come from the germline V gene. The CDR3 reads CASSLGLAGVVGEQVF. CDR3 DNA sequence: TGTGCCAGCAGCTTAGGGCTAGCGGGAGTTGTAGGTGAGCAGGTCTTC.

Comment on this clonotype: A much larger clone is a single base away; this may be a read error. The rearrangement uses TRBV7-9 and TRBJ2-1; maybe TRBD1 (6 bases). The ends were cut back, 1 base at V and 3 bases at J, with 7 bases in the middle. The CDR3 has 14 amino acids. CDR1 and CDR2 from the germline V gene are SEHNR and FQNEAQ (reference sequence). The CDR3 region is CASSLEDSYNEQFF. The DNA of the CDR3 is TGTGCCAGCAGCTTAGAGGACAGCTACAATGAGCAGTTCTTC.